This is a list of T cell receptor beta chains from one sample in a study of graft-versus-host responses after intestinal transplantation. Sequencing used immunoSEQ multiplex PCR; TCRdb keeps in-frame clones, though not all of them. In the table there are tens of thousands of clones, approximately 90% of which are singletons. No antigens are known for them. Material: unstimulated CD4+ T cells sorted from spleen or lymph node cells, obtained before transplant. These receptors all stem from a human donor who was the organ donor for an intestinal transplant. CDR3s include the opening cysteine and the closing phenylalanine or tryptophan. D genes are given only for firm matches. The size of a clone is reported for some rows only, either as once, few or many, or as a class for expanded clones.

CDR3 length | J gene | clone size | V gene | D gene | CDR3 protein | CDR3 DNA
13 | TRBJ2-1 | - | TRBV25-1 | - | CASSGFSGSHQFF | TGTGCCAGCAGTGGATTCTCCGGGTCCCATCAGTTCTTC
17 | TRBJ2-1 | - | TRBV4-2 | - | CASSLKGGGVPYNEQFF | TGTGCCAGCTCCCTCAAAGGGGGGGGAGTACCCTACAATGAGCAGTTCTTC
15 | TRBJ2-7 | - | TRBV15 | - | CATSQNTGFLYEQYF | TGTGCCACCAGCCAAAACACGGGTTTTCTCTACGAGCAGTACTTC
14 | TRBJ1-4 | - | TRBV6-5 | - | CASSHRDSNEKLFF | TGTGCCAGCAGTCACAGGGATAGTAATGAAAAACTGTTTTTT
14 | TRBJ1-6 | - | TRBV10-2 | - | CASSELGLDSPLHF | TGCGCCAGCAGTGAGTTGGGGCTCGATTCACCCCTCCACTTT
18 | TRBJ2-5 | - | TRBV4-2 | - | CASSQVLSPGRFQETQYF | TGTGCCAGCAGCCAAGTACTCTCCCCCGGGAGATTCCAAGAGACCCAGTACTTC
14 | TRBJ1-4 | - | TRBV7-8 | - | CASSLVQGNEKLFF | TGTGCCAGCAGCTTAGTACAGGGTAATGAAAAACTGTTTTTT
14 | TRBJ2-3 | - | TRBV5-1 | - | CASSSTTNGDTQYF | TGCGCCAGCAGCTCAACCACTAACGGAGATACGCAGTATTTT
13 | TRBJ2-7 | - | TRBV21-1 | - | CASTPSGFYEQYF | TGTGCCAGCACCCCCTCCGGGTTCTACGAGCAGTACTTC
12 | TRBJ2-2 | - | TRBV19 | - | CASSFFIGELFF | TGTGCCAGTAGTTTTTTTATCGGGGAGCTGTTTTTT
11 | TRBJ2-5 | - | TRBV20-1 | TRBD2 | CSLAAQETQYF | TGCAGTCTAGCGGCCCAAGAGACCCAGTACTTC
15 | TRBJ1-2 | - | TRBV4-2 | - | CASSQETGTSGAYTF | TGTGCCAGCAGCCAAGAAACCGGGACCTCAGGGGCCTACACCTTC
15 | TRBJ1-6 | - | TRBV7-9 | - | CASSLGSGLGSPLHF | TGTGCCAGCAGCTTAGGATCGGGGTTAGGCTCACCCCTCCACTTT
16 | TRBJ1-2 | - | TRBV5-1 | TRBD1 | CASSRDSVPSYYGYTF | TGCGCCAGCAGCCGGGACAGCGTTCCAAGCTACTATGGCTACACCTTC
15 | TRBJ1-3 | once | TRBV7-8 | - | CASSPSLFFENTIYF | TGTGCCAGCAGCCCTTCACTATTTTTCGAAAACACCATATATTTT
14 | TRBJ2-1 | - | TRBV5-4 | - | CASSSRGGPAEQFF | TGTGCCAGCAGCTCGAGGGGGGGCCCGGCTGAGCAGTTCTTC
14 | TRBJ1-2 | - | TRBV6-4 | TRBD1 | CASSATGGAYGYTF | TGTGCCAGCAGTGCAACAGGGGGCGCCTATGGCTACACCTTC
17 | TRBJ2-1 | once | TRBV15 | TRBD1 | CATSRGRGGTGGNEQFF | TGTGCCACCAGCAGGGGGCGAGGGGGGACAGGTGGTAATGAGCAGTTCTTC
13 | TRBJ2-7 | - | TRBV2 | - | CASSPTTNYEQYF | TGTGCCAGCAGCCCTACCACTAACTACGAGCAGTACTTC
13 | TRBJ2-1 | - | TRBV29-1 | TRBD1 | CSEKTQGVNEQFF | TGCAGCGAGAAAACCCAGGGGGTGAATGAGCAGTTCTTC
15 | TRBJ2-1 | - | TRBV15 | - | CATSPPGGAYNEQFF | TGTGCCACCAGCCCCCCGGGGGGCGCTTACAATGAGCAGTTCTTC
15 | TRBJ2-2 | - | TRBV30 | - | CAWSVRDTSTGELFF | TGTGCCTGGAGTGTACGGGACACCAGCACCGGGGAGCTGTTTTTT
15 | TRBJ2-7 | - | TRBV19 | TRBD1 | CASSVRTGGAGEQYF | TGTGCCAGTAGTGTGCGGACAGGGGGGGCAGGCGAGCAGTACTTC
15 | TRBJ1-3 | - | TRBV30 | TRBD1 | CAWRSLDRVGNTIYF | TGTGCCTGGAGATCACTCGACAGGGTTGGAAACACCATATATTTT
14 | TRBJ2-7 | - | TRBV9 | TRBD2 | CASSPGLANYEQYF | TGTGCCAGCAGCCCCGGACTAGCGAACTACGAGCAGTACTTC
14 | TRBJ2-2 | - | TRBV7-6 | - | CASSSFSRSGELFF | TGTGCCAGCAGCTCATTTTCCCGGTCCGGGGAGCTGTTTTTT
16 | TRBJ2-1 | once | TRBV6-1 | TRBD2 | CASSERWVGGYNEQFF | TGTGCCAGCAGTGAAAGGTGGGTGGGGGGGTACAATGAGCAGTTCTTC
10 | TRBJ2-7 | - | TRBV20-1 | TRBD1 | CSAGQEDQYF | TGCAGTGCTGGACAGGAGGACCAGTACTTC
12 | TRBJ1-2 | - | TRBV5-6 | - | CASSFQDYGYTF | TGTGCCAGCAGCTTCCAGGACTATGGCTACACCTTC
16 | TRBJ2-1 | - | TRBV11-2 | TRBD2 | CASSPPGLAVYNEQFF | TGTGCCAGCAGCCCACCGGGACTAGCGGTCTACAATGAGCAGTTCTTC
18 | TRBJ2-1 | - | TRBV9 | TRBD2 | CASSPGLAGRSYYNEQFF | TGTGCCAGCAGCCCAGGACTAGCGGGGCGTTCCTATTACAATGAGCAGTTCTTC
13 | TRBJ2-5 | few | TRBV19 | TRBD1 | CASSFDREGIQYF | TGTGCCAGTAGTTTCGACAGGGAAGGGATCCAGTACTTC
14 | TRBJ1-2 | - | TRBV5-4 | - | CASSLAPVDYGYTF | TGTGCCAGCAGCTTGGCCCCAGTTGACTATGGCTACACCTTC
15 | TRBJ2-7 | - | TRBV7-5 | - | CARIPPGGRINEQYF | TGTGCCAGAATCCCGCCCGGCGGGAGGATCAACGAGCAGTACTTC
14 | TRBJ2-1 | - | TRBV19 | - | CASRSGSSYNEQFF | TGTGCCAGTAGATCCGGTAGCTCCTACAATGAGCAGTTCTTC
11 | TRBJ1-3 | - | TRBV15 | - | CATGDRNTIYF | TGTGCCACCGGGGACAGAAACACCATATATTTT
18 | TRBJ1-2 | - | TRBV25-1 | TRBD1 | CASSDVMGTGAAGGGYTF | TGTGCCAGCAGTGATGTAATGGGGACAGGGGCCGCCGGAGGAGGCTACACCTTC
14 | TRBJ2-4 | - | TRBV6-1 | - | CASVGGIAKNIQYF | TGTGCCAGCGTTGGGGGGATAGCCAAAAACATTCAGTACTTC
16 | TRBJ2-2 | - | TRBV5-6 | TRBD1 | CASSLTGGSFTGELFF | TGTGCCAGCAGCTTGACAGGGGGATCGTTCACCGGGGAGCTGTTTTTT
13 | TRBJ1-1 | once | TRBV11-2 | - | CASSLVPSLEAFF | TGTGCCAGCAGCTTAGTGCCGAGTCTGGAAGCTTTCTTT
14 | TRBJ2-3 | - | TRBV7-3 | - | CASSLTGVPDTQYF | TGTGCCAGCAGCTTAACGGGAGTCCCAGATACGCAGTATTTT